This TCR beta chain comes out of a study of OX40 agonist ivuxolimab in advanced cancers. General notes on the study: Ivuxolimab was an agonistic, fully human IgG2 monoclonal antibody directed against OX40 (CD134), a costimulatory receptor. Prior anti-PD-1, anti-PD-L1 or anti-CTLA-4 therapy was permitted, and 30% to 45% of dose-escalation patients had received checkpoint inhibitors. Among the roughly 50 dose-escalation patients, approximately 20 had hepatocellular carcinoma, about 15 melanoma, 9 renal cell carcinoma and 9 head and neck cancer. The paper describes the monotherapy dose-escalation part (N = 52 patients) of the phase I trial of ivuxolimab. Peripheral TCRbeta sequencing was intended to test whether TCR sequence diversity was altered and clonal T-cell expansion was caused by ivuxolimab. Three dose-escalation patients achieved partial responses, one with hepatocellular carcinoma and two with cutaneous melanoma. A male proportion of about 79% and a mean age of approximately 62 years, ranging from roughly 20 to 80, were recorded for the dose-escalation cohort. Intravenous ivuxolimab was administered to patients every 2 weeks at six dose levels: 0.01, 0.1, 0.3, 1.5, 3 and 10 mg/kg.

Broader findings and caveats from the paper: After ivuxolimab, expanded clones were on average more numerous among CD8+ T cells than among CD4+ T cells. Low levels of normalized T-cell clonal expansion were also shown by some nonresponding patients. At doses from 0.1 to 3.0 mg/kg, clonal expansion was seen in both CD4+ and CD8+ blood T cells between baseline and week 6. In the 0.1-3.0 mg/kg groups, partial responders were among the patients with the lowest normalized peripheral clonal expansion, particularly in CD8+ T cells. The antigen specificity of the clonally expanded peripheral T cells was not determined.

Trimming takes 6 bases from V and 3 bases from J, and the germline ends sit 17 bases apart. The germline V gene sets CDR1 to MNHEY and CDR2 to SVGAGI. Reading from cysteine to phenylalanine, the CDR3 counts 15 amino acids. Of the read, only the CDR3 DNA is kept; its 45 bases are in frame from base 1. Regarding this clone: The antigen it binds to is not known. No base-level quality is on record; no much larger clone is a single base apart.

The trial excluded patients who had a history of autoimmune disease or who were on systemic immunosuppression. Peripheral blood for TCR sequencing was collected from all dose cohorts at baseline, on cycle 4 day 1, and on cycle 7 day 1. The samples were drawn from a first-in-human, open-label, multicenter phase I dose-escalation trial of ivuxolimab. Adults with locally advanced or metastatic melanoma, renal cell, hepatocellular, or head and neck squamous cell carcinoma were enrolled in the trial. Before TCR sequencing, CD4+ T cells and CD8+ T cells from peripheral blood were sorted into separate populations. Genomic DNA was isolated from the sorted cells so that the TCRbeta CDR3 region could be sequenced. TCRbeta CDR3 regions were sequenced using the immunoSEQ Assay. Here the immuneACCESS table is served through TCRdb, limited to in-frame sequences with V and J called. Missing clones are a known gap in these copies; in checked studies unresolved V genes cover under half, and the rest lacks a known reason. The sample table shows fewer than 60,000 clones, and more than 85% are seen once. Jointly, the top ten make up around 0.76% of the sample.

The clonotype comes from an adult with an advanced solid tumor such as melanoma, head and neck, liver or kidney cancer. The chain couples TRBV6-5 to TRBJ1-2; the D gene cannot be resolved reliably. The input for sequencing was CD4+ or CD8+ T cells sorted from blood, taken in a trial of the OX40 agonist ivuxolimab. The CDR3 region reads CASRDDGSGHYGYTF. The nucleotides are TGTGCCAGCAGGGACGACGGTTCAGGTCACTATGGCTACACCTTC.